These 14 T cell receptor beta chains came from one sample sequenced in a study of shared clonotypes between healthy human individuals. The table came from immunoSEQ multiplex PCR; TCRdb's copy has only in-frame clones and leaves some out. Here the sample spans about 1.9 million clones, around 93% being singletons. Naive CD8 cells comprised CD45RO-negative, CCR7-positively selected cells, excluding terminally differentiated effector memory CD45RA+ cells. Source material: naive CD8+ T cells from PBMCs. The receptors derive from a man younger than 35 in good health. Some clones in this sample may be carry-over from other donors' samples.

The gene calls are TRBV7-9 and TRBJ1-1, with TRBD1 matching over 8 bases. This CDR3 contains 17 residues. Per germline, CDR1 SEHNR and CDR2 FQNEAQ (reference sequence). The V segment lost 5 bases and the J segment 4 bases; nucleotides outside the gene matches: 15. CDR3 region: CASSLNRGRLFGTEAFF. The CDR3 nucleotides are TGTGCCAGCAGCCTAAACAGGGGGAGATTGTTCGGCACTGAAGCTTTCTTT.

This clone was detected only once. The J gene is TRBJ2-5, the V gene TRBV5-6; D is undetermined. The better agreement between TRBJ2-7 and the DNA end casts doubt on the J call. The germline V gene encodes CDR1 SGHDT and CDR2 YYEEEE. The CDR3 consists of 12 residues. CDR3 sequence (DNA): TGTGCCAGCAGCTTAGAATCGTCCGAGCAGTACTTC. Protein product: CASSLESSEQYF.

Note on this clone: This specimen includes other DNA sequences encoding the same CDR3. The CDR3 region is CASSLLGQRTDTQYF. CDR3 DNA: TGTGCCAGCAGTTTATTGGGACAGCGCACAGATACGCAGTATTTT. The V and J genes are TRBV28 and TRBJ2-3, with 7 nucleotides matching TRBD1. V lost 1 base and J lost 1; bases outside the gene matches: 2. The CDR3 has 15 residues. Germline V CDR1 and CDR2: MDHEN, SYDVKM. Filled out from reference TRBV28 and TRBJ2-3, the complete variable domain reads DVKVTQSSRYLVKRTGEKVFLECVQDMDHENMFWYRQDPGLGLRLIYFSYDVKMKEKGDIPEGYSVSREKKERFSLILESASTNQTSMYLCASSLLGQRTDTQYFGPGTRLTVL.

The V call is TRBV27, the J call TRBJ2-1; TRBD2 matches at 12 bases. CDR1 and CDR2 (germline): MNHEY, SMNVEV (reference sequence). V lost 4 bases and J lost 10; bases outside the gene matches: 8. The CDR3 totals 15 residues. The CDR3 nucleotides are TGTGCCAGCAGTTCTCTAGCGGGAGGGTCACAGGAGCAGTTCTTC. It codes for CASSSLAGGSQEQFF.

With respect to this clone: Other DNA sequences from this sample encode an identical CDR3 as well. The chain uses TRBV6-5 and TRBJ1-5; D unresolved. The CDR3 extends over 13 amino acids. Germline CDR1 and CDR2: MNHEY and SVGAGI. Trimming removed 9 bases from V and 0 bases from J, with 9 bases in between. Written as DNA, the CDR3 is TGTGCCAGTGCGGGGTATAGCAATCAGCCCCAGCATTTT. This encodes CASAGYSNQPQHF.

This clone appeared a single time. This chain uses TRBV27 with TRBJ2-1, with D unclear. Germline-derived CDR1 and CDR2 are MNHEY and SMNVEV (reference sequence). CDR3 size: 14 residues. Between the trimmed V and J ends, which lost 5 bases and 7 bases, there was a span of 15 bases. In DNA, the CDR3 is TGTGCCAGCAGTGCCCGATTTGTGGTGAATGAGCAGTTCTTC. It translates to CASSARFVVNEQFF.

The chain is built from TRBV27 and TRBJ1-1; TRBD1 might be the D (6 bases). V lost 9 bases and J lost 1, with 21 bases in between. Germline CDR1 reads MNHEY; CDR2 reads SMNVEV (reference sequence). This CDR3 is 16 amino acids long. The CDR3 is CASTTLQTGENTEAFF. In nucleotides, the CDR3 is TGTGCCAGTACGACCCTTCAGACAGGCGAGAACACTGAAGCTTTCTTT.

The V and J genes are TRBV6-6 and TRBJ2-7, with D possibly matching TRBD1 (6 bases). This CDR3 region has 15 residues. In germline, CDR1 is MNHNY, CDR2 SVGAGI (reference sequence). Trimming removed 0 bases at V and 2 bases at J, with 11 bases between. The DNA of the CDR3 is TGTGCCAGCAGTTACTCGGTCGCAGGGGCCTACGAGCAGTACTTC. Its protein product is CASSYSVAGAYEQYF.

V usage is TRBV7-9 and J usage is TRBJ2-5, with 8 bases lining up with TRBD2. Germline CDR1 is SEHNR and CDR2 is FQNEAQ (reference sequence). The J segment lost 4 bases and the V segment lost 6 bases, leaving 7 bases of the junction unmatched. This CDR3 has 14 residues. This chain's CDR3 is CASRFPAGAETQYF. The CDR3 DNA reads as TGTGCCAGCAGATTCCCAGCGGGAGCAGAGACCCAGTACTTC. The whole variable domain, filled in from reference TRBV7-9 and TRBJ2-5, reads DTGVSQNPRHKITKRGQNVTFRCDPISEHNRLYWYRQTLGQGPEFLTYFQNEAQLEKSRLLSDRFSAERPKGSFSTLEIQRTEQGDSAMYLCASRFPAGAETQYFGPGTRLLVL.

In its sample, this clone was seen once. The rearrangement joins TRBV19 to TRBJ2-6; D not certain. Trimming stripped 4 bases from V and 0 bases from J, with 13 bases between. The CDR3 has 17 amino acids. Germline CDR1 is LNHDA and CDR2 is SQIVND (reference sequence). CDR3 DNA: TGTGCCAGTAGTAGGCACAGTGATCTCTCTGGGGCCAACGTCCTGACTTTC. This gives the protein CASSRHSDLSGANVLTF.

The genes are TRBV2 and TRBJ2-7; TRBD2 aligns across 8 bases. Germline CDR1 is SNHLY and CDR2 is FYNNEI. With V trimmed by 4 bases and J by 6 bases, 5 bases remained unmatched. The CDR3 is 13 amino acids. The CDR3 bases are TGTGCCAGCAGTGTGACGGGAGGGGCCGAGCAGTACTTC. Translated: CASSVTGGAEQYF.

This clone was detected once. The chain recombines TRBV11-2 with TRBJ1-3; tentatively, D is TRBD1 (5 bases). The length of the CDR3 is 18 residues. The V gene lost 1 base and the J gene lost 0 bases, with 16 bases spanning the gap. Germline V CDR1 and CDR2: SGHAT, FQNNGV. The CDR3 here is CASSLVGTMVLSGNTIYF. The CDR3 coding sequence is TGTGCCAGCAGCTTAGTTGGGACTATGGTCCTCTCTGGAAACACCATATATTTT.

The rearrangement uses TRBV2 and TRBJ1-5; D gene ambiguous. This CDR3 comprises 18 residues. Trimming removed 4 bases at V and 1 base at J, with 20 bases between. The germline gives CDR1 SNHLY, CDR2 FYNNEI. CDR3 in amino acids: CASSVPTFGSGSNQPQHF. DNA of the CDR3: TGTGCCAGCAGTGTCCCCACATTTGGGAGTGGGAGCAATCAGCCCCAGCATTTT.

The chain carries TRBV4-2 and TRBJ2-2, with TRBD2 matching over 8 bases. The CDR3 spans 16 residues. V was pared by 0 bases and J by 6 bases, with 6 bases of the junction left unmatched. From germline, CDR1 is LGHNA and CDR2 YNFKEQ. CDR3: CASSQDRAGGPGELFF. CDR3 in DNA: TGTGCCAGCAGCCAAGATCGGGCGGGAGGCCCCGGGGAGCTGTTTTTT.